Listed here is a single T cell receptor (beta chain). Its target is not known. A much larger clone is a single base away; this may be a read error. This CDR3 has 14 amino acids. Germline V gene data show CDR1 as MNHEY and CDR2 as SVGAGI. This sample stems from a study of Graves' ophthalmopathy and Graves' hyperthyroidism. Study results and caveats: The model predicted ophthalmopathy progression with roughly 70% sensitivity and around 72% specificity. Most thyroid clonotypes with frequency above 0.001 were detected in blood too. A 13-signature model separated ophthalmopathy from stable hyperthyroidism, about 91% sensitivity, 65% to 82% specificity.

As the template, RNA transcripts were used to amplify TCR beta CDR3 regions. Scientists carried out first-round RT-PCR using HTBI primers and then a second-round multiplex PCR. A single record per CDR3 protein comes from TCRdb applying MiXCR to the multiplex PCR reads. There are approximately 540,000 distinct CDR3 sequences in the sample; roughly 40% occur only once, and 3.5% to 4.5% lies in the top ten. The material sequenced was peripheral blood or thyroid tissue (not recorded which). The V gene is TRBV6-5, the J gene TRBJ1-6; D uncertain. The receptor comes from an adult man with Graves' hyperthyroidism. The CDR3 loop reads CASTTRGGRSPIHF. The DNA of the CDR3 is TGTGCCAGCACCACCCGAGGTGGGCGGTCACCCATCCACTTT.